One sample yielded the 24 T cell receptor beta chains listed below, sequenced in a study of low-dose radiotherapy and immunotherapy resistance in tumors. TRAV and TRBV primers primed cDNA for both TCRalpha and TCRbeta. TCRs were put through 20 PCR cycles of amplification with Phusion. A constant-region primer and the V-primer adapter served as the primer pair. TCRdb recomputed calls from the reads with MiXCR, one row per CDR3 protein. The sample comprises tens of thousands of distinct CDR3 sequences, 20% to 25% of which are singletons, and just over 5.5% rests with the top ten. Time point denoted: before trial treatment. The specimen was PBMCs, collected before treatment. All receptors derive from a male donor with prostate cancer.

With respect to this clonotype: A far larger clone is a single base away, which makes a read error likely. The genes are TRBV11-2 and TRBJ1-1; no reliable D call. Trimming took off 5 bases at V and 3 bases at J, with 4 bases between the two ends. This CDR3 has 11 residues. Per the germline V gene, CDR1 is SGHAT and CDR2 is FQNNGV. This CDR3 is CASSPYTEAFF. The DNA for the CDR3 is TGTGCCAGCAGCCCTTACACTGAAGCTTTCTTT.

This chain joins TRBV2 and TRBJ2-1; TRBD2 matches 8 bases. Germline lookup yields CDR1 SNHLY and CDR2 FYNNEI. With V trimmed by 7 bases and J by 7 bases, 12 bases remained unmatched. This CDR3 contains 15 residues. The CDR3, as DNA: TGTGCCAGCAAGTTTTCATCGGGAGGGGGAAATGAGCAGTTCTTC. The encoded protein is CASKFSSGGGNEQFF.

Remarks on this clonotype: An end of the junction does not agree with germline; a read error may underlie this. The chain links TRBV4-1 to TRBJ2-7; tentative D call: TRBD1 (5 bases). This CDR3 is 15 amino acids long. Germline CDR1 is MGHRA and CDR2 is YSYEKL. The CDR3 loop is CAISQVARETDEQHF. CDR3 bases: TGCGCCATCAGCCAAGTAGCCAGGGAAACGGACGAGCAGCACTTC.

The chain recombines TRBV9 with TRBJ2-4, with 8 bases fitting TRBD2. The V segment lost 3 bases and the J segment 0 bases; nucleotides outside the gene matches: 2. The V gene's germline CDR1 is SGDLS and CDR2 YYNGEE. The CDR3 is 15 residues long. The CDR3 region is CASSAGRAAKNIQYF. CDR3 in DNA: TGTGCCAGCAGCGCCGGGAGGGCAGCCAAAAACATTCAGTACTTC.

Many counts were recorded for this clonotype. This chain joins TRBV19 and TRBJ2-7; D is undetermined. V was shortened by 0 bases and J by 0 bases, with 6 bases between the two germline ends. CDR3 size: 14 residues. Germline-derived CDR1 and CDR2 are LNHDA and SQIVND (reference sequence). CDR3 in DNA: TGTGCCAGTAGTATAGATCGCGGCTCCTACGAGCAGTACTTC. Its protein product is CASSIDRGSYEQYF.

This chain uses TRBV28 with TRBJ1-1, with TRBD1 identical over 7 bases. CDR1 and CDR2 (germline): MDHEN, SYDVKM. The CDR3 totals 15 residues. V lost 2 bases to trimming and J lost 4 bases; unmatched junction nucleotides: 7. The CDR3 spells CASSLVQGEGTEAFF. DNA of the CDR3: TGTGCCAGCAGTTTAGTGCAGGGGGAGGGCACTGAAGCTTTCTTT.

This clonotype has ten or more counts. V usage is TRBV11-2 and J usage is TRBJ2-3; TRBD2 aligns across 8 bases. V was clipped by 3 bases and J by 3 bases; unmatched bases: 5. Germline loops: CDR1 SGHAT, CDR2 FQNNGV. The CDR3 is made up of 15 amino acids. The CDR3 DNA sequence: TGTGCCAGCAGCTTGGTTAGCGGGGCTACAGATACGCAGTATTTT. It yields the protein CASSLVSGATDTQYF.

The gene calls are TRBV9 and TRBJ2-7; 8 bases agree with TRBD2. V shed 6 bases and J 4 bases; nucleotides not matched to a gene: 9. Germline V gene sequence: CDR1 SGDLS, CDR2 YYNGEE. This CDR3 has 14 amino acids. The DNA of the CDR3 is TGTGCCAGCAACTTAGCGGGACTCGGGTACGAGCAGTACTTC. Translated, it gives CASNLAGLGYEQYF.

This chain links TRBV27 with TRBJ2-7; unclear D gene. V was pared by 6 bases and J by 2 bases, with 17 bases between. Germline V lookup: CDR1 MNHEY, CDR2 SMNVEV (reference sequence). The CDR3 is 15 residues long. The CDR3 spells CASRQSWTDTYEQYF. Here the CDR3 DNA reads TGTGCCAGCAGGCAATCTTGGACGGATACCTACGAGCAGTACTTC.

This clonotype appeared many times. This rearrangement joins TRBV2 to TRBJ2-1; TRBD2 agrees at 11 bases. This CDR3 has 15 residues. The J segment lost 3 bases and the V segment lost 5 bases, leaving 3 bases of the junction unmatched. Germline CDR1 and CDR2: SNHLY and FYNNEI. The CDR3 DNA is TGTGCCAGCAGTAAACTAGCGGGAGACTACAATGAGCAGTTCTTC. Its protein is CASSKLAGDYNEQFF.

In this sample, this clonotype turned up many times. This rearrangement joins TRBV2 to TRBJ2-2; tentative D call: TRBD2 (6 bases). The V gene lost 4 bases and the J gene lost 1 base, with 10 bases spanning the gap. This CDR3 has 15 residues. Per germline, CDR1 SNHLY and CDR2 FYNNEI. CDR3 DNA sequence: TGTGCCAGCAGTGGGGCGGGGAGGAACACCGGGGAGCTGTTTTTT. Translated, it gives CASSGAGRNTGELFF.

This clonotype was recorded at least ten times. J is TRBJ2-3 and V is TRBV24-1; 7 bases are shared with TRBD2. CDR3 length: 13 residues. Trimming took 9 bases from V and 3 from J; bases not matched to a gene: 5. Germline CDR1 reads KGHDR; CDR2 reads SFDVKD. CDR3 coding DNA: TGTGCCACCTCTCTAGCGGTGACAGATACGCAGTATTTT. Residues: CATSLAVTDTQYF.

This clonotype was picked up many times. The V call is TRBV7-9, the J call TRBJ1-3, with 8 bases identical to TRBD1. This CDR3 has 15 amino acids. Germline-derived CDR1 and CDR2 are SEHNR and FQNEAQ (reference sequence). J was trimmed by 4 bases and V by 5 bases; bases with no gene match: 7. The chain's CDR3 is CASSRGTGSGNTIYF. CDR3 nucleotides: TGTGCCAGCAGCCGTGGGACAGGCTCCGGAAACACCATATATTTT.

This clonotype was seen repeatedly, ten times or more. This chain uses TRBV6-2 or TRBV6-3 with TRBJ2-3; 9 bases are a match to TRBD2. Germline lookup yields CDR1 MNHEY and CDR2 SVGEGT. V was pared by 7 bases and J by 2 bases, with 7 bases of the junction left unmatched. The CDR3 spans 15 residues. CDR3 DNA sequence: TGTGCCAGCAAACCTAGCGGGGCCTTCACAGATACGCAGTATTTT. Translation gives CASKPSGAFTDTQYF.

This clonotype has at least ten counts. This rearrangement joins TRBV28 to TRBJ2-2; no clear D. Trimming shortened V by 11 bases and J by 2 bases, and 9 bases separated the two germline ends. The CDR3 loop spans 12 amino acids. Germline lookup yields CDR1 MDHEN and CDR2 SYDVKM. This CDR3 reads CAGVSNTGELFF. CDR3 DNA sequence: TGTGCCGGAGTCTCAAACACCGGGGAGCTGTTTTTT.

The rearrangement joins TRBV7-9 to TRBJ2-7, with D perhaps assigned TRBD1 or TRBD2 (5 bases each). Trimming took 5 bases from V and 3 from J, leaving 20 bases between them. The CDR3 covers 16 residues. Per the germline V gene, CDR1 is SEHNR and CDR2 is FQNEAQ (reference sequence). The CDR3 DNA reads as TGTGCCAGCAGCCTTAGCCGGATCCGGGGCCGCTACGAGCAGTACTTC. This translates into CASSLSRIRGRYEQYF. The whole variable domain, remainder taken from reference TRBV7-9 and TRBJ2-7, is DTGVSQNPRHKITKRGQNVTFRCDPISEHNRLYWYRQTLGQGPEFLTYFQNEAQLEKSRLLSDRFSAERPKGSFSTLEIQRTEQGDSAMYLCASSLSRIRGRYEQYFGPGTRLTVT.

A remark on this clonotype: With only one base between it and a far larger clone, this is likely a read error. The rearrangement links TRBV6-8 to TRBJ1-4; D uncertain. V was shortened by 5 bases and J by 7 bases, with 17 bases between the two germline ends. Germline-derived CDR1 and CDR2 are MNHGY and SAAAGT. This CDR3 spans 15 amino acids. CDR3 nucleotides: TGTGCCAGCAGTATCGGGCAAGTGAGGAGTGAAAAACTGTTTTTT. Residues: CASSIGQVRSEKLFF.

On this clonotype itself: A much larger clonotype is one base distant, so this may be a read error. The J gene is TRBJ2-1, the V gene TRBV27; D gene unclear. Germline V lookup: CDR1 MNHEY, CDR2 SMNVEV (reference sequence). The CDR3 has 13 amino acids. Trimming left V 7 bases short and J 10 bases short, with 17 bases between. The chain's CDR3 is CASNPTPLGEQFF. In DNA, the CDR3 is TGTGCCAGCAACCCGACACCCTTGGGGGAGCAGTTCTTC.

This clonotype was recorded many times. The genes are TRBV10-3 and TRBJ2-5, with a tentative D call TRBD1 (6 bases). Trimming took off 0 bases at V and 5 bases at J, with 13 bases between the two ends. The CDR3 is made up of 15 amino acids. Per the germline V gene, CDR1 is ENHRY and CDR2 is SYGVKD. DNA for the CDR3: TGTGCCATCAGTGAGTCAAAGACAGGCGGCGAGACCCAGTACTTC. This gives the protein CAISESKTGGETQYF.

In its sample, this clonotype was seen many times. The chain uses TRBV11-2 and TRBJ2-6; D remains unclear. Trimming left V 5 bases short and J 2 bases short, with 16 bases between. The CDR3 contains 17 residues. Germline CDR1 is SGHAT and CDR2 is FQNNGV. CDR3 DNA sequence: TGTGCCAGCAGCCACATATCTTTGGCGGCTGGGGCCAACGTCCTGACTTTC. This encodes CASSHISLAAGANVLTF.

This clonotype has ten or more counts. The chain joins TRBV30 to TRBJ2-7; TRBD2 agrees at 9 bases. This CDR3 comprises 15 residues. The germline gives CDR1 GTSNPN, CDR2 SVGIG (reference sequence). J lost 2 bases, V lost 1 base, and 6 bases had no gene match. CDR3 coding DNA: TGTGCCTGGAGTGGTAGCGGGAGTGGCACCTACGAGCAGTACTTC. Encoded protein: CAWSGSGSGTYEQYF.

This clonotype was seen repeatedly, ten times or more. The chain is built from TRBV7-9 and TRBJ1-4; D call uncertain. V shed 0 bases and J shed 8 bases, with 10 bases lying between them. Germline CDR1 and CDR2: SEHNR and FQNEAQ (reference sequence). The CDR3 loop spans 14 amino acids. The CDR3 region has the DNA TGTGCCAGCAGCTTAGCGAGTTTTGGCGAAAAACTGTTTTTT. As protein: CASSLASFGEKLFF.

This clonotype was observed at least ten times. This rearrangement joins TRBV28 to TRBJ2-1; D remains unclear. CDR3 length: 15 amino acids. Per germline, CDR1 MDHEN and CDR2 SYDVKM. Between the trimmed V and J ends, which lost 6 bases and 2 bases, there was a span of 14 bases. The CDR3 DNA sequence: TGTGCCAGCAGCATTCTTCTTCCCCCCTACAATGAGCAGTTCTTC. The encoded protein is CASSILLPPYNEQFF.

In the case of this clonotype: This probably arose from a read error, given a far larger clone one base away. The genes are TRBV5-1 and TRBJ2-7, with 9 bases lining up with TRBD2. V lost 6 bases to trimming and J lost 7 bases; unmatched junction nucleotides: 14. The germline CDR1 and CDR2 sequences are SGHRS and YFSETQ. This CDR3 has 15 amino acids. In nucleotides, the CDR3 is TGCGCCAGCACCCCCAGCGGGGGGATAGGAAATGAGCAGTACTTC. Protein product: CASTPSGGIGNEQYF.